Given below is one T cell receptor beta chain in context. Its antigen remains unidentified. Nested PCRs of about 17 and 10 cycles, two in total, were run on TCRalpha and TCRbeta cDNA. TCRdb reprocessed the 5' RACE reads and stores each CDR3 protein as one record, lacking DNA. This table holds around 380,000 distinct CDR3 sequences. The authors isolated total RNA from whole blood without sorting T cells. Germline CDR1 DFQATT, CDR2 SNEGSKA (reference sequence). The CDR3 spans 14 residues. This sample is part of a study of monozygotic twins with inflammatory bowel disease. Study-level points and caveats: No distinction between different T cell subtypes was possible. IBD-affected twins scored below their healthy co-twins in TCRbeta diversity (inverse Simpson).

This chain links TRBV20-1 with TRBJ1-4; TCRdb's assignment of TRBD1 cannot be checked, as there is no DNA. The sequencing sample was made of blood. This receptor was taken from a human donor with ulcerative colitis or Crohn's disease, or a healthy co-twin of an affected twin (not recorded which). The CDR3 reads CSAPTGMGNEKLFF.